This T cell receptor (beta chain) was observed in a study of T cell responses to AZD1222 COVID-19 vaccine. Overall study findings and caveats: Females outnumbered males among donors, who were mostly white British; clonal diversity was possibly underestimated. The study sampled repertoires only after the peak T cell response. Nearly half of unique spike-specific TCRs reportedly avoided B.1.351 and B.1.1.7 mutated regions.

Libraries were prepared by immunoSEQ multiplex PCR; TCRdb keeps only in-frame clonotypes and omits some of them. The table has about 73,000 clones, 80% to 90% seen once. Germline values: CDR1 SGDLS, CDR2 YYNGEE. V was clipped by 5 bases and J by 3 bases; unmatched bases: 6. This CDR3 contains 15 residues. This clone was observed a single time. Its target is unknown. The V call is TRBV9, the J call TRBJ1-4, with 8 positions matching TRBD1. The sequence came from an adult who received the AZD1222 COVID-19 vaccine. Sequenced material: peripheral blood, taken 28 days after the second AZD1222 dose. The CDR3 is CASSPRGQANEKLFF. CDR3 coding DNA: TGTGCCAGCAGTCCACGGGGACAGGCTAATGAAAAACTGTTTTTT.